The sequence of this TCR beta chain was determined in a study of blood T cell repertoires in COVID-19 (dated by TCRdb to the early 2020s). Study-wide context: Samples covering the acute and convalescent phases of COVID-19 were provided by collaborators in the United States, Italy and Spain. Deeply sampled blood TCRbeta repertoires from subjects exposed to, actively infected with, or recovered from COVID-19 were included in the dataset. The samples were drawn from two sources: the first 160 participants of the ongoing ImmuneRACE study, and fewer than 1,500 subjects contributed by 6 global collaborators. A de-identified subject ID, COVID-19 status, age in years and sex were almost always included in the sample metadata. Where HLA class I and class II types were available, the types were taken from metadata supplied by the sample provider, not from assay-based typing. The repertoires were released in a freely available public database intended as a resource for research on the immune response to SARS-CoV-2. The material from the prospective study consisted of cDNA or gDNA derived from T cells, B-cell-depleted T cells, or PBMCs.

Collaborating institutions collected whole blood in K2EDTA tubes following their own protocols. For TCRbeta analysis, collaborators shipped samples as frozen whole blood, isolated PBMCs, or DNA extracted from either of those sample types. TCRbeta CDR3 regions were amplified from genomic DNA using the immunoSEQ Assay, a bias-controlled multiplex PCR. In the authors' own workflow: Nucleated cell counts per sample were estimated from amplification of reference gene primers within the assay. Sequence reads were collapsed and filtered to measure the absolute abundance of every unique TCRbeta CDR3 rearrangement. For each sample, productive Simpson clonality was calculated as the square root of Simpson's diversity index across productive rearrangements. TCRdb provides this immuneACCESS table in a form limited to in-frame rearrangements. Some clones are lacking; in checked studies, under half of them reflect an unresolved V gene, and why the rest are absent is not known. For V, J and clone size, that table is used; D and trimming come from the DNA. The sample yields tens of thousands of clones; 70% to 85% were counted once. The ten largest make up 20% to 30% of the sample.

Taken from the germline V gene, the CDR1 and CDR2 loops are LGHNA and YNFKEQ. CDR3 length: 21 amino acids, cysteine to phenylalanine. Just the 63-base CDR3 DNA is kept, in frame starting at base 1. For this chain, trimming is 3 bases at the V end and 8 bases at the J end, and the number of junction bases without a gene match is 24. Overall study results and their limits: How much clinical and demographic metadata was included differed by source and by participant, and the metadata was provided uncurated.

To note about this clone: Its antigen is unknown. No base qualities exist here, and no much larger clone lies one base off it.

The chain couples TRBV4-2 to TRBJ1-6; TRBD1 fits 8 bases in the junction. This sequence originates from a man in his 60s with acute or convalescent COVID-19. Source material: peripheral blood. The CDR3 region reads CASSHPPLGDRPSWAYSPLHF. The DNA sequence follows: TGTGCCAGCAGCCATCCTCCGTTAGGGGACAGGCCGTCCTGGGCGTATTCACCCCTCCACTTT.